The 27 T cell receptor beta chains below were found in one sample sequenced in a study of lymphopenia after photon versus proton radiotherapy. The protocol was immunoSEQ multiplex PCR, while the TCRdb copy is restricted to in-frame clones and leaves out a portion. The sample has fewer than 20,000 clones; roughly nine tenths are singletons. The specimen was peripheral blood, collected from a patient treated with proton-based radiotherapy. Receptors were obtained from a man between 65 and 80 years old with pancreatic cancer.

The chain employs TRBV7-9 and TRBJ2-1, with 10 bases fitting TRBD1. CDR1 is SEHNR and CDR2 is FQNEAQ in the germline V gene (reference sequence). J was trimmed by 2 bases and V by 6 bases; bases with no gene match: 7. The CDR3 extends over 16 amino acids. CDR3 sequence reads: CASSYRDRGTYNEQFF. Here the CDR3 DNA reads TGTGCCAGCAGTTACCGGGACAGGGGTACCTACAATGAGCAGTTCTTC.

The chain links TRBV2 to TRBJ1-1, with D uncertain. Per the germline V gene, CDR1 is SNHLY and CDR2 is FYNNEI. This CDR3 has 13 amino acids. Trimming removed 8 bases at V and 2 bases at J, with 12 bases between. As DNA, the CDR3 is TGTGCCAGCGAAGGCAGATTTAACACTGAAGCTTTCTTT. Amino acid sequence: CASEGRFNTEAFF.

This rearrangement joins TRBV19 to TRBJ2-7; D gene unclear. Germline V gene data show CDR1 as LNHDA and CDR2 as SQIVND (reference sequence). The CDR3 runs to 15 residues. The germline V and J ends were trimmed by 7 bases and 0 bases, with 16 bases remaining between them. CDR3 in amino acids: CASMGQEESSYEQYF. The CDR3 DNA reads as TGTGCCAGTATGGGTCAGGAAGAAAGCTCCTACGAGCAGTACTTC. Supplemented by reference TRBV19 and TRBJ2-7, the full variable domain reads DGGITQSPKYLFRKEGQNVTLSCEQNLNHDAMYWYRQDPGQGLRLIYYSQIVNDFQKGDIAEGYSVSREKKESFPLTVTSAQKNPTAFYLCASMGQEESSYEQYFGPGTRLTVT.

The chain has TRBV5-1 and TRBJ1-1; 11 nucleotides match TRBD1. Germline CDR1 is SGHRS and CDR2 is YFSETQ. Trimming removed 3 bases from V and 3 bases from J; junction bases left unmatched: 4. The CDR3 is 15 amino acids. The CDR3 region is CASSSGTGGDTEAFF. The CDR3 DNA reads as TGCGCCAGCAGCTCCGGGACAGGGGGGGACACTGAAGCTTTCTTT. Full variable domain (remainder filled in from reference TRBV5-1 and TRBJ1-1): KAGVTQTPRYLIKTRGQQVTLSCSPISGHRSVSWYQQTPGQGLQFLFEYFSETQRNKGNFPGRFSGRQFSNSRSEMNVSTLELGDSALYLCASSSGTGGDTEAFFGQGTRLTVV.

The CDR3 spells CASTRDRAWDTEAFF. The CDR3 DNA sequence: TGTGCCAGCACCCGAGATCGGGCATGGGACACTGAAGCTTTCTTT. The gene calls are TRBV11-3 and TRBJ1-1; D remains ambiguous. The CDR3 is 15 residues long. Germline CDR1 SGHNT, CDR2 YENEEA. Deletions cut 7 bases from V and 3 bases from J, with 18 bases between.

V usage is TRBV11-3 and J usage is TRBJ1-1; 8 nucleotides line up with TRBD1. The CDR3 has 12 residues. Trimming took 5 bases from V and 10 from J; bases not matched to a gene: 6. CDR1 is SGHNT, CDR2 YENEEA, per germline. Written as DNA, the CDR3 is TGTGCCAGCAGCACACGGACAGGGCGAGCTTTCTTT. Translated, it gives CASSTRTGRAFF.

V gene TRBV7-3 combines with J gene TRBJ2-2, with D possibly being TRBD2 (6 bases). Trimming removed 2 bases at V and 4 bases at J, with 14 bases between. The V gene's germline CDR1 is SGHTA and CDR2 FQGTGA. This CDR3 region has 16 residues. The CDR3 DNA is TGTGCCAGCAGCTTAGGAGGGCAGGCCATCACCGGGGAGCTGTTTTTT. Protein: CASSLGGQAITGELFF.

The gene calls are TRBV19 and TRBJ2-3, with 7 bases matching TRBD1. The CDR3 loop spans 14 amino acids. CDR1 and CDR2 from the germline V gene are LNHDA and SQIVND (reference sequence). Germline trimming cut 6 bases from V and 0 bases from J; bases unmatched to any gene: 3. The CDR3 region is CASSPRGSTDTQYF. The CDR3 nucleotides read TGTGCCAGTAGCCCCAGGGGGAGCACAGATACGCAGTATTTT.

The rearrangement joins TRBV6-4 to TRBJ1-1; TRBD1 agrees at 7 bases. V shed 6 bases, J shed 0 bases, and the junction held 10 bases outside the gene matches. Germline CDR1 MRHNA, CDR2 SNTAGT. The CDR3 is 16 amino acids. CDR3 sequence reads: CASRAGAGGLNTEAFF. DNA of the CDR3: TGTGCCAGCAGGGCCGGGGCAGGGGGATTGAACACTGAAGCTTTCTTT.

A few counts support this clone. The rearrangement links TRBV30 to TRBJ1-1, with TRBD1 as a possible D gene (6 bases). The CDR3 is made up of 13 amino acids. CDR1 is GTSNPN and CDR2 is SVGIG in the germline V gene (reference sequence). V lost 4 bases to trimming and J lost 4 bases, with 13 bases between them. CDR3 DNA sequence: TGTGCCTGGACAATTAAAGGGGGCACTGAAGCTTTCTTT. Its translation: CAWTIKGGTEAFF.

V gene TRBV5-1 combines with J gene TRBJ2-1; D possibly corresponds to TRBD2 (6 bases). This CDR3 is built from 16 residues. In germline, CDR1 is SGHRS, CDR2 YFSETQ. Trimming left V 3 bases short and J 4 bases short, with 17 bases between. Written as DNA, the CDR3 is TGCGCCAGCAGCTCTGTCCTGCGGGGCCGGTACAATGAGCAGTTCTTC. Its protein product is CASSSVLRGRYNEQFF. The full variable domain, its missing parts supplied by reference TRBV5-1 and TRBJ2-1, is KAGVTQTPRYLIKTRGQQVTLSCSPISGHRSVSWYQQTPGQGLQFLFEYFSETQRNKGNFPGRFSGRQFSNSRSEMNVSTLELGDSALYLCASSSVLRGRYNEQFFGPGTRLTVL.

The rearrangement uses TRBV5-4 and TRBJ1-1; D ambiguous. Germline lookup yields CDR1 SGHNT and CDR2 YYREEE (reference sequence). This CDR3 region has 13 residues. The V gene lost 5 bases and the J gene lost 0 bases, with 8 bases spanning the gap. CDR3 residues: CASRRTVNTEAFF. The CDR3 DNA reads TGTGCCAGCAGACGCACAGTGAACACTGAAGCTTTCTTT.

This chain joins TRBV6-6 and TRBJ1-4; 9 nucleotides agree with TRBD1. CDR3 length: 15 amino acids. With 2 bases clipped from V and 7 bases from J, the junction kept 5 bases outside the gene matches. CDR1 is MNHNY, CDR2 SVGAGI, per germline (reference sequence). The CDR3 DNA is TGTGCCAGCAGTTACGAGGGACAGGGAACTGAAAAACTGTTTTTT. Translated: CASSYEGQGTEKLFF.

The genes are TRBV6-6 and TRBJ1-4; D uncertain. Trimming took off 0 bases at V and 5 bases at J, with 10 bases between the two ends. Germline CDR1 and CDR2: MNHNY and SVGAGI (reference sequence). The length of the CDR3 is 15 residues. The CDR3 bases are TGTGCCAGCAGTTACTCCCGGGGTGGGAATGAAAAACTGTTTTTT. Translated: CASSYSRGGNEKLFF.

The rearrangement joins TRBV21-1 to TRBJ1-2. TRBV21-1 is a pseudogene segment. The CDR3 extends over 14 amino acids. The DNA for the CDR3 is TGTGCCAGCAGCCCAAGAGGGAGAGCTAATGGCTACACCTTC. Amino acids: CASSPRGRANGYTF.

The chain links TRBV5-1 to TRBJ2-1, with 8 nucleotides matching TRBD1. V dropped 4 bases and J dropped 7; count of bases not matched to a gene: 10. The CDR3 loop spans 15 amino acids. CDR1 and CDR2 from the germline V gene are SGHRS and YFSETQ. The CDR3 nucleotides are TGCGCCAGCAGCCTCGACAGGGGCGCGGGTAATGAGCAGTTCTTC. Translated: CASSLDRGAGNEQFF.

This clone appeared a single time. J is TRBJ2-5 and V is TRBV13; 8 bases agree with TRBD1. Looked up from germline, CDR1 is PRHDT and CDR2 is FYEKMQ (reference sequence). The length of the CDR3 is 15 residues. The junction had 4 bases not matched to a gene; V was cut back by 2 bases and J by 2 bases. The CDR3 DNA follows: TGTGCCAGCAGCTTACCGGGACAGGCGCAAGAGACCCAGTACTTC. This encodes CASSLPGQAQETQYF.

The V call is TRBV6-6, the J call TRBJ2-7; the D gene is possibly TRBD2 (6 bases). Germline lookup yields CDR1 MNHNY and CDR2 SVGAGI (reference sequence). V lost 8 bases to trimming and J lost 4 bases, with 15 bases between them. The CDR3 sequence is 13 residues long. The CDR3 DNA reads as TGTGCCAGCGGACTAACGGGAATGTACGAGCAGTACTTC. Its translation is CASGLTGMYEQYF.

The chain couples TRBV19 to TRBJ2-5, with D hard to call. The ends were cut back, 4 bases at V and 3 bases at J, with 12 bases in the middle. The CDR3 consists of 14 residues. CDR1 is LNHDA, CDR2 SQIVND, per germline (reference sequence). CDR3 amino acids: CASSTSGPEETQYF. As DNA, the CDR3 is TGTGCCAGTAGTACATCCGGGCCCGAAGAGACCCAGTACTTC.

The chain has TRBV28 and TRBJ1-3; 11 bases map to TRBD1. Per germline, CDR1 MDHEN and CDR2 SYDVKM. V was clipped by 10 bases and J by 2 bases; unmatched bases: 1. CDR3 length equals 13 residues. The CDR3 nucleotides are TGTGCCACGGACAGGGGGCCTGGAAACACCATATATTTT. Protein sequence: CATDRGPGNTIYF.

This chain connects TRBV7-6 to TRBJ2-7; 11 nucleotides agree with TRBD2. There are 15 residues in the CDR3. V shed 1 base and J 7 bases; nucleotides not matched to a gene: 6. Germline V gene sequence: CDR1 SGHVS, CDR2 FNYEAQ. Here the CDR3 reads CASSLVAGGPGEQYF. The CDR3 DNA reads as TGTGCCAGCAGCTTAGTAGCGGGAGGGCCGGGAGAGCAGTACTTC.

The V call is TRBV5-4, the J call TRBJ1-1, with D perhaps TRBD1 (6 bases). The CDR3 runs 15 residues. Germline CDR1 is SGHNT and CDR2 is YYREEE (reference sequence). Trimming removed 3 bases at V and 1 base at J, with 13 bases between. The CDR3 loop reads CASSWTQGKNTEAFF. The DNA of the CDR3 is TGTGCCAGCAGCTGGACTCAGGGGAAGAACACTGAAGCTTTCTTT.

This chain joins TRBV18 and TRBJ2-5; D is unclear. The CDR3 runs to 14 residues. V was clipped by 5 bases and J by 1 base, with 11 bases between them. The germline V gene has CDR1 KGHSH and CDR2 LQKENI. DNA for the CDR3: TGTGCCAGCTCAGCCTCCAAGCTCCAAGAGACCCAGTACTTC. Its protein product is CASSASKLQETQYF.

With regard to this clone: Other DNA sequences within the sample encode an identical CDR3. This sequence joins TRBV12-5 and TRBJ1-5, with 8 bases identical to TRBD1. V gave up 6 bases and J gave up 15 bases; unmatched junction bases: 19. The germline gives CDR1 LGHNT, CDR2 FRNRAP. This CDR3 region has 15 residues. CDR3 sequence (DNA): TGTGCTAGTGGGACGACCCTCATGACAGGGGTGAGATTGCATTTT. Protein sequence: CASGTTLMTGVRLHF.

This clone was picked up one time. The chain has TRBV19 and TRBJ1-2, with 9 bases aligning to TRBD1. After removal of 4 bases from V and 3 bases from J, the junction contained 9 bases not matched to a gene. CDR1 is LNHDA and CDR2 is SQIVND in the germline V gene (reference sequence). This CDR3 spans 16 amino acids. CDR3 bases: TGTGCCAGTAGTAGAGAAACAGGGGGCCTGTACTATGGCTACACCTTC. The encoded protein is CASSRETGGLYYGYTF.

The chain recombines TRBV4-1 with TRBJ2-5, with D perhaps matching TRBD2 (7 bases). The ends were cut back, 8 bases at V and 3 bases at J, with 19 bases in the middle. Germline-derived CDR1 and CDR2 are MGHRA and YSYEKL. The CDR3 spans 15 residues. The CDR3 DNA follows: TGCGCCAGCGGAGTGGCGGGGGCGAGTGAAGAGACCCAGTACTTC. Protein: CASGVAGASEETQYF.

This chain joins TRBV30 and TRBJ2-5; D possibly uses TRBD1 or TRBD2 (5 bases each). Deletions cut 2 bases from V and 4 bases from J, with 11 bases between. Germline V gives CDR1 GTSNPN, CDR2 SVGIG (reference sequence). This CDR3 contains 13 residues. The CDR3 here is CAWSWDRGETQYF. The DNA of the CDR3 is TGTGCCTGGAGTTGGGACCGGGGAGAGACCCAGTACTTC.